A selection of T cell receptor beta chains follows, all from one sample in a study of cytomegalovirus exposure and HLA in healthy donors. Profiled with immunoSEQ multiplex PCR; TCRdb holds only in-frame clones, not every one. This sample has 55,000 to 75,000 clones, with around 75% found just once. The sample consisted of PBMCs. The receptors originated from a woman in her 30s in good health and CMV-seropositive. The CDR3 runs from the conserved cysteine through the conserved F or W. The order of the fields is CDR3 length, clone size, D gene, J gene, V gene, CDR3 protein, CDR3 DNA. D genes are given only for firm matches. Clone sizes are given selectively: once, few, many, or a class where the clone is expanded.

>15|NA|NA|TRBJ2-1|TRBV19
CASRADRSSYNEQFF
TGTGCCAGTAGAGCAGACAGGAGCTCCTACAATGAGCAGTTCTTC
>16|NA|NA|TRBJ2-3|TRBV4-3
CASSRGREGWGDTQYF
TGCGCCAGCAGCCGGGGAAGAGAGGGTTGGGGAGATACGCAGTATTTT
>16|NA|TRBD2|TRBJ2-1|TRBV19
CASSLPQRERYNEQFF
TGTGCCAGTAGCCTACCTCAGCGGGAGCGATACAATGAGCAGTTCTTC
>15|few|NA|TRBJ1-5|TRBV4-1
CASSPRDYSNQPQHF
TGCGCCAGCAGCCCCAGGGACTATAGCAATCAGCCCCAGCATTTT
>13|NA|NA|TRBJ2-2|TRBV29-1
CSARRGSGGELFF
TGCAGCGCTCGTCGAGGTTCCGGCGGGGAGCTGTTTTTT
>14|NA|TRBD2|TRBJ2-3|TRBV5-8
CASSLGRGTDTQYF
TGTGCCAGCAGCTTGGGGCGGGGGACAGATACGCAGTATTTT
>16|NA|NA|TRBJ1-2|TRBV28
CASSLGRTRSIYGYTF
TGTGCCAGCAGCCTGGGTCGGACACGGTCCATCTATGGCTACACCTTC
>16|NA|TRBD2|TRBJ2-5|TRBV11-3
CASSLGTSGSGETQYF
TGTGCCAGCAGCTTAGGGACTAGCGGGAGCGGAGAGACCCAGTACTTC
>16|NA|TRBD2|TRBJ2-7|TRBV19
CASSKPGASGSYEQYF
TGTGCCAGTAGTAAACCTGGGGCTAGCGGATCCTACGAGCAGTACTTC
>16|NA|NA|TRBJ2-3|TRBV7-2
CASSLGGTRGTDTQYF
TGTGCCAGCAGCTTGGGCGGGACTCGGGGGACAGATACGCAGTATTTT
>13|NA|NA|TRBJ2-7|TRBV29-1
CSVGQGPNYEQYF
TGCAGCGTTGGCCAGGGCCCCAACTACGAGCAGTACTTC